The T cell receptor (beta chain) described here comes from a study of response to subunit inactivated influenza vaccine. Whole-study results and caveats: Authors suggested seasonal influenza vaccinations each recruit few new T cells.

In TCRdb, the RT-PCR reads were re-called with MiXCR into one record per CDR3 protein. The table shows about 650,000 distinct CDR3 sequences, with around a sixth occurring only once. The V gene end was trimmed by 5 bases and the J gene end by 4 bases; junction bases not matched to a gene: 9. CDR1 is SGHAT, CDR2 FQNNGV, per germline. CDR3 length: 17 residues. This clonotype has a handful of counts. The antigen is not known. J is TRBJ2-1 and V is TRBV11-2; TRBD2 matches 12 bases. Sequencing used PBMCs from blood, obtained about 12 days after vaccination. This TCR was recovered from a man aged 45-60 years who received an inactivated influenza vaccine. As DNA, the CDR3 is TGTGCCAGCAGCCCAAGACTAGCGGGAGAATCATACAATGAGCAGTTCTTC. Its translation is CASSPRLAGESYNEQFF.